This TCR beta chain came from a study of T cell responses to AZD1222 COVID-19 vaccine listed by TCRdb under 2021. About the study as a whole: TCR sequencing was performed for more than 230 trial participants, of whom 200 to 210 were given two doses of AZD1222 and 26 were given two doses of MenACWY control vaccine. Trial participants were enrolled into age subgroups of 18-55, 56-69 and 70-plus years, which contained about 150, 27 and 61 TCR-sequenced participants, respectively.

V loses 6 bases at its end and J loses 0 bases; junction bases beyond the gene matches: 18. The CDR3 spans 19 residues, from the cysteine through the phenylalanine. Only the CDR3 DNA is retained, 57 bases long and in frame from the first base. CDR1 and CDR2 were assigned from the germline V gene (reference sequence) as SGHNT and YYREEE. On this clone: The clone's antigen remains unknown. There are no base qualities to consult, and no much larger clone falls within one base.

What the study reported, not specific to this receptor: In the small 56-69-year group, the increase in depth fell short of significance, most likely because of low power. Most participants were white British and females outnumbered males, and the authors suggested that clonal diversity may have been underestimated. Conclusions about previously exposed vaccinees were limited because only six AZD1222 recipients were SARS-CoV-2 seropositive at baseline. The vaccine-associated CD4 TCRs covered the entire spike protein, and the dominant responses fell in regions 160-218 and 743-854. After two AZD1222 doses, spike-specific TCR breadth and depth were significantly higher than at day 0 and than in MenACWY recipients. Because no day 14 peak-response samples were available, the repertoires could be characterized only after the peak T cell response. Nearly half of unique spike-specific TCRs reportedly recognized epitopes outside regions mutated in the B.1.351 and B.1.1.7 variants.

The time point label of this sample denotes: baseline before first vaccination. Reading the label with the study, this specimen's treatment or condition is: meningococcal conjugate vaccine given as trial control. Vaccinee samples came from UK trials COV001 and COV002, including a single-blind randomized controlled phase 2/3 trial of AZD1222 (ChAdOx1 nCoV-19) in healthy adults. For TCRbeta chain sequencing, PBMC samples from trial participants were taken at day 0 and at day 28 after the second dose. The CDR3 regions of human TCRbeta chains were analyzed by immunosequencing. On the authors' methods: TCRs in the repertoires were matched against a reference library of SARS-CoV-2-specific TCRs that had been generated with the MIRA antigen-specificity platform. Breadth meant the fraction of unique TCRs that were SARS-CoV-2-associated, whereas depth meant the fraction of total T cells that were SARS-CoV-2-associated. Using the MIRA data, every spike-specific TCR was mapped to the spike region that the TCR reacted to and assigned to either a CD4 or a CD8 class. Log10-transformed breadth and depth values were compared by one-way ANOVA with Sidak's multiple comparisons tests. TCRdb carries this immuneACCESS record with in-frame sequences only. Its versions omit some clonotypes, under half of them owing to an unresolved V gene in the studies checked, with the rest unexplained. Clone size and V and J calls were adopted from that table, with D and trimming inferred from the DNA. This sample gives 150,000 to 200,000 clones in total; about 87% of them show up just once. The biggest ten clones account for 2.5% to 3% of the sample.

The clonotype originates from an adult in good health. Here the sequenced sample was peripheral blood, taken on day 0 of MenACWY control vaccination. The sequence joins TRBV5-4 to TRBJ2-7; 10 central nucleotides agree with TRBD2. The bases read TGTGCCAGCACCGCAAAGGGGCTAGCGGGGGCTAAAAGCTCCTACGAGCAGTACTTC. It translates to CASTAKGLAGAKSSYEQYF.